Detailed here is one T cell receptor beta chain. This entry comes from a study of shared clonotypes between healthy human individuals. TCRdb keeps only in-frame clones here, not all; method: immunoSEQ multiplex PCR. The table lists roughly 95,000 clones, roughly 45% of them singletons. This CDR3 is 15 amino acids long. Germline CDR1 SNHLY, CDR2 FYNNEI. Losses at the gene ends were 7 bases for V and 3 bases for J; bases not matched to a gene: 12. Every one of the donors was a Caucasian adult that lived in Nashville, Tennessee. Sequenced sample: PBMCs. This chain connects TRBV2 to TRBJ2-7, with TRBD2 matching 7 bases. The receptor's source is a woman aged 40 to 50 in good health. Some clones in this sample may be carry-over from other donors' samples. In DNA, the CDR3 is TGTGCCAGCACCCCGGACTCTGGCGGGGGCTACGAGCAGTACTTC. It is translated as CASTPDSGGGYEQYF.